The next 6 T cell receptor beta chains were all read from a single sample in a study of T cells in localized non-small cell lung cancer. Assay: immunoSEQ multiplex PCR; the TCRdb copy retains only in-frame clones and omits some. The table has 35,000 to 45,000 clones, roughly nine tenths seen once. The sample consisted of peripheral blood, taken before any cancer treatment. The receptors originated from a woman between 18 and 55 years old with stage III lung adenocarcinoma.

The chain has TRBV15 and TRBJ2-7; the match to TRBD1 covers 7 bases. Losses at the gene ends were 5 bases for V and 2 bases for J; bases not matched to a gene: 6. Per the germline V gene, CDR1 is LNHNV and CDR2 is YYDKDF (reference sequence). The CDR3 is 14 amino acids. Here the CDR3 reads CATSDRTGAYEQYF. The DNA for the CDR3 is TGTGCCACCAGCGATAGGACAGGTGCCTACGAGCAGTACTTC.

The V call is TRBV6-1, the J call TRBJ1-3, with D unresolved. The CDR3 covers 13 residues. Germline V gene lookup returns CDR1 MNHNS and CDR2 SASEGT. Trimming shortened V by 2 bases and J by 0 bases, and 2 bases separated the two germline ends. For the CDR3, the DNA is TGTGCCAGCAGTGAACACTCTGGAAACACCATATATTTT. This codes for CASSEHSGNTIYF.

Here the CDR3 reads CASSGRGTSTDTQYF. The CDR3 nucleotides are TGTGCCAGCAGCGGCCGGGGTACTAGCACAGATACGCAGTATTTT. The chain links TRBV9 to TRBJ2-3, with a weak D call TRBD2 (5 bases). Per the germline V gene, CDR1 is SGDLS and CDR2 is YYNGEE. Trimming cost V 3 bases and J 0 bases, with 11 bases left between them. The CDR3 extends over 15 amino acids.

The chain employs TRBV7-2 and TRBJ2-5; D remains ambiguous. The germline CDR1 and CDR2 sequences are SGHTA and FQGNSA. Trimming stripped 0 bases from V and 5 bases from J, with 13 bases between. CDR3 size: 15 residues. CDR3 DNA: TGTGCCAGCAGCTTAGCGTTACATTCTGCGGAGACCCAGTACTTC. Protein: CASSLALHSAETQYF.

CDR3 in amino acids: CASSASGVTDTQYF. As DNA, the CDR3 is TGTGCCAGCAGTGCGAGCGGGGTAACAGATACGCAGTATTTT. V and J are TRBV6-4 and TRBJ2-3; 7 bases are a match to TRBD2. Germline assignment: CDR1 MRHNA and CDR2 SNTAGT. Germline trimming cut 4 bases from V and 3 bases from J; bases unmatched to any gene: 4. The CDR3 consists of 14 residues.

The CDR3 sequence is CASSKVWWGPENTGELFF. The CDR3 DNA follows: TGTGCCAGTAGTAAGGTCTGGTGGGGGCCTGAGAACACCGGGGAGCTGTTTTTT. This chain joins TRBV19 and TRBJ2-2; perhaps TRBD1 as D (6 bases). CDR1 is LNHDA and CDR2 is SQIVND in the germline V gene (reference sequence). Trimming removed 4 bases from V and 1 base from J, with 19 bases in between. This CDR3 is built from 18 residues.